The entry below describes one T cell receptor beta chain. CDR1 is LGHNT and CDR2 is FRNRAP in the germline V gene. Trimming cost V 6 bases and J 8 bases, with 16 bases left between them. CDR3 length: 14 amino acids. This sample was taken from a study of cytomegalovirus exposure and HLA in healthy donors. With 60 Vbeta and 13 Jbeta primers, the PCR was carried out. Measured with immunoSEQ multiplex PCR; TCRdb has only the in-frame clones, and not every one. This table has fewer than 250,000 clones, around 79% appearing once. The sequencing sample was made of PBMCs. The chain combines TRBV12-5 with TRBJ2-2; a weak D match, TRBD1 (6 bases). This clonotype was obtained from a man younger than 35 in good health and CMV-seronegative. The DNA of the CDR3 is TGTGCTAGTGGGGTACAGGGTTGGGAGGGGGAGCTGTTTTTT. Residues: CASGVQGWEGELFF.